A single sample gave rise to the 9 T cell receptor beta chains below, sequenced in a study of T-cell reconstitution after alpha-beta-depleted transplantation in children. Unique molecular identifiers tagged the TCRbeta library. TCRdb called the PCR reads again in MiXCR, with one record for every CDR3 protein. Of about 640,000 distinct CDR3 sequences listed, 15% to 20% are singletons. Specimen: PBMCs from the stem cell graft donor, collected from the stem cell graft. The receptors stem from a human donor who donated a stem cell graft to a child with acute myeloid leukemia.

This clonotype was seen a few times. The CDR3 DNA follows: TGCAGTGCCTCGGGCCGCGGGGGCACTTTCCCCGGGGATACGCAGTATTTT. Translation: CSASGRGGTFPGDTQYF. The chain combines TRBV20-1 with TRBJ2-3, with a weak D call TRBD2 (7 bases). The V and J ends lost 6 bases and 6 bases respectively, with 28 bases between them. This CDR3 is built from 17 residues. Germline CDR1 DFQATT, CDR2 SNEGSKA (reference sequence).

This clonotype was observed many times. This chain uses TRBV20-1 with TRBJ1-2, with D perhaps matching TRBD1 (5 bases). The V and J ends lost 1 base and 2 bases respectively, with 11 bases between them. Per the germline V gene, CDR1 is DFQATT and CDR2 is SNEGSKA (reference sequence). The CDR3 has 14 residues. The CDR3 DNA reads as TGCAGTGCTAGAGGCAGGGCGGGGAACTATGGCTACACCTTC. It translates to CSARGRAGNYGYTF.

There are a few counts of this clonotype. V is TRBV4-2 and J is TRBJ1-5; weak D call: TRBD1 (5 bases). This CDR3 contains 18 residues. CDR1 is LGHNA, CDR2 YNFKEQ, per germline. V was clipped by 3 bases and J by 2 bases, with 20 bases between them. The CDR3 region has the DNA TGTGCCAGCAGCCAGATATTTGCAGGGTATAGGGGCAATCAGCCCCAGCATTTT. Its translation is CASSQIFAGYRGNQPQHF.

This clonotype was counted only a few times. The rearrangement uses TRBV12-3 or TRBV12-4 and TRBJ2-5; 9 positions agree with TRBD1. V dropped 4 bases and J dropped 2; count of bases not matched to a gene: 8. CDR3 length equals 16 residues. The CDR3 nucleotides read TGTGCCAGCAGTTCTGACAGGGGGTACGATCAAGAGACCCAGTACTTC. Encoded protein: CASSSDRGYDQETQYF.

In this sample, this clonotype turned up a few times. The chain has TRBV7-9 and TRBJ1-2; D ambiguous. V dropped 1 base and J dropped 2 bases, with 17 bases sitting between them. Germline CDR1 SEHNR, CDR2 FQNEAQ (reference sequence). This CDR3 is 17 amino acids long. This CDR3 reads CASSLGPRGGGNYGYTF. DNA for the CDR3: TGTGCCAGCAGCTTAGGCCCCCGAGGAGGAGGGAACTATGGCTACACCTTC.

This clonotype was counted at least ten times. The chain carries TRBV29-1 and TRBJ2-1, with D unclear. The CDR3 is 13 amino acids. The germline V gene has CDR1 SQVTM and CDR2 ANQGSEA. Trimming took off 7 bases at V and 0 bases at J, with 10 bases between the two ends. The CDR3 protein is CSALTSSYNEQFF. The CDR3 DNA reads as TGCAGCGCCTTAACGAGCTCCTACAATGAGCAGTTCTTC.

This clonotype was found a few times. The rearrangement uses TRBV7-2 and TRBJ2-1; tentatively, D is TRBD1 or TRBD2 (5 bases each). This CDR3 spans 15 amino acids. V was pared by 4 bases and J by 2 bases, with 12 bases between. CDR1 and CDR2 (germline): SGHTA, FQGNSA. CDR3 loop: CASSYAGTPYNEQFF. For the CDR3, the DNA is TGTGCCAGCAGCTATGCCGGGACCCCCTACAATGAGCAGTTCTTC.

This clonotype showed up many times. The chain links TRBV12-5 to TRBJ1-1, with no clear D. Germline-derived CDR1 and CDR2 are LGHNT and FRNRAP. V lost 3 bases, J lost 3 bases, and 14 bases lay in between. The CDR3 spans 15 residues. The CDR3 protein is CASGFGTATDTEAFF. The CDR3 DNA reads as TGTGCTAGTGGTTTTGGTACAGCGACCGACACTGAAGCTTTCTTT.

This clonotype appeared many times. This chain links TRBV7-2 with TRBJ2-1, with D uncertain. This CDR3 comprises 15 residues. With 1 base removed from V and 0 bases from J, the gap between germline ends came to 7 bases. The germline V gene encodes CDR1 SGHTA and CDR2 FQGNSA. For the CDR3, the DNA is TGTGCCAGCAGCTTAGGCCTACCCTCCTACAATGAGCAGTTCTTC. It yields the protein CASSLGLPSYNEQFF.